These 9 T cell receptor beta chains share one sample of origin, sequenced in a study of blood T cells in healthy people across ages. The authors ran a second PCR of 7 to 11 cycles using a sample-barcoded 5' primer and a J-beta primer mix. TCRdb fed the 5' RACE reads into MiXCR, producing one record per CDR3 protein. Of around 990,000 distinct CDR3 sequences in the sample, around two fifths were seen once. The material sequenced was blood. The source of these receptors is a man aged 18 to 35 in good health.

This chain connects TRBV20-1 to TRBJ2-1; 8 positions match TRBD2. The germline CDR1 and CDR2 sequences are DFQATT and SNEGSKA (reference sequence). There are 15 residues in the CDR3. The V and J ends lost 1 base and 2 bases, in that order; junction bases with no gene match: 4. The CDR3 loop is CSARVAGRTYNEQFF. The CDR3 DNA sequence: TGCAGTGCTAGAGTAGCGGGGCGTACCTACAATGAGCAGTTCTTC.

This chain uses TRBV28 with TRBJ2-1, with 13 bases that match TRBD2. V dropped 5 bases and J dropped 9; count of bases not matched to a gene: 7. CDR3 length: 15 amino acids. CDR1 and CDR2 from the germline V gene are MDHEN and SYDVKM. CDR3 amino acids: CASSQLAGGRIEQFF. The CDR3 DNA is TGTGCCAGCAGTCAACTAGCGGGAGGGCGAATTGAGCAGTTCTTC.

The chain couples TRBV7-9 to TRBJ2-5; 11 bases are shared with TRBD2. The trim removed 9 bases at V and 11 bases at J, leaving 14 bases unmatched. Germline values: CDR1 SEHNR, CDR2 FQNEAQ (reference sequence). This CDR3 is built from 14 residues. The CDR3 region has the DNA TGTGCCAGTATTAGCGGGGGGGCCGCCAATGAGCAGTACTTC. It yields the protein CASISGGAANEQYF.

This clonotype was seen only once. This chain joins TRBV7-2 and TRBJ1-3; D is perhaps TRBD1 (6 bases). Trimming removed 5 bases at V and 6 bases at J, with 14 bases between. This CDR3 is 14 amino acids long. CDR1 and CDR2 (germline): SGHTA, FQGNSA. As DNA, the CDR3 is TGTGCCAGCAGCGTAGGGGCAGGGGAAAACACCATATATTTT. Its translation: CASSVGAGENTIYF.

This clonotype was recorded many times. This CDR3 is CASTTTVSYGYTF. The CDR3 DNA reads TGTGCCAGCACTACGACAGTTTCCTATGGCTACACCTTC. V is TRBV12-3 or TRBV12-4 and J is TRBJ1-2; tentative D call: TRBD1 (5 bases). The CDR3 is 13 residues long. V was shortened by 7 bases and J by 4 bases, with 13 bases between the two germline ends.

This clonotype was found a few times. The chain couples TRBV20-1 to TRBJ1-5; D is uncertain. With 0 bases removed from V and 5 bases from J, the gap between germline ends came to 11 bases. The CDR3 is 14 amino acids. Germline assignment: CDR1 DFQATT and CDR2 SNEGSKA (reference sequence). The CDR3, as DNA: TGCAGTGCTAGAGATCCTAACGGATATCAGCCCCAGCATTTT. It codes for CSARDPNGYQPQHF.

At least ten counts were recorded for this clonotype. This chain connects TRBV7-3 to TRBJ2-1; 7 bases line up with TRBD1. The CDR3 covers 13 residues. Trimming at V came to 5 bases and at J to 9 bases, leaving 7 bases not matched to a gene. Germline V gene sequence: CDR1 SGHTA, CDR2 FQGTGA. The CDR3 protein is CASSPTGVSEQFF. In DNA form, the CDR3 reads TGTGCCAGCAGCCCCACAGGGGTAAGTGAGCAGTTCTTC.

This clonotype appeared a few times. In DNA, the CDR3 is TGTGCCAGCAGTTTTTTCCGGGACAGGGGTTACAATGAGCAGTTCTTC. It codes for CASSFFRDRGYNEQFF. The genes are TRBV6-2 or TRBV6-3 and TRBJ2-1; 10 positions agree with TRBD1. The germline CDR1 and CDR2 sequences are MNHEY and SVGEGT. The CDR3 has 16 residues. J gave up 4 bases and V 4 bases, and 7 bases lay outside the gene matches.

The chain combines TRBV3-1 with TRBJ1-6, with a tentative D call TRBD1 (5 bases). Germline CDR1 and CDR2: LGHDT and YNNKEL (reference sequence). Trimming cost V 4 bases and J 7 bases, with 11 bases left between them. The CDR3 has 14 amino acids. The CDR3 nucleotides read TGTGCCAGCAGCCTGGTAGGGGAAAATTCACCCCTCCACTTT. Protein: CASSLVGENSPLHF.